The entry that follows covers one T cell receptor (beta chain) sequence. Its specificity is unknown. The V end lost 7 bases, the J end lost 5 bases, and 14 bases lay between the germline ends. The CDR3 sequence is 13 residues long. The germline V gene has CDR1 MNHNY and CDR2 SVGAGI (reference sequence). This entry comes from a study of shared clonotypes between healthy human individuals. General observations from the study: Naive subsets tended to show greater estimated richness than memory subsets.

Generated by immunoSEQ multiplex PCR, the TCRdb table keeps only in-frame clones and is missing some. The sample carries a few million clones, 90% to 95% recorded once. The specimen sequenced was naive CD4+ T cells from PBMCs. Subset noted: CD45RA+ positively selected. The chain combines TRBV6-6 with TRBJ1-2; unclear D gene. The receptor was derived from a man aged 18 to 29 in good health. Some clones in this sample may be carry-over from other donors' samples. DNA for the CDR3: TGTGCCAGCACCACCTATACCGTATATGGCTACACCTTC. Translated, it gives CASTTYTVYGYTF.